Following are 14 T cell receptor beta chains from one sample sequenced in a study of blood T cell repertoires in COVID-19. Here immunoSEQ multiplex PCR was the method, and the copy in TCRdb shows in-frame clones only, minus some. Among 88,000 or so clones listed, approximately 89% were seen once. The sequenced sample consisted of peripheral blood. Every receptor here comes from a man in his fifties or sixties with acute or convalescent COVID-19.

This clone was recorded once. The CDR3 region is CASSLFTRQGRGDTEAFF. CDR3 nucleotides: TGTGCCAGCAGCCTCTTCACCAGACAGGGGAGGGGCGACACTGAAGCTTTCTTT. The gene calls are TRBV7-8 and TRBJ1-1, with 8 positions matching TRBD1. This CDR3 is built from 18 residues. Germline values: CDR1 SGHVS, CDR2 FQNEAQ. Trimming at V came to 5 bases and at J to 3 bases, leaving 17 bases not matched to a gene.

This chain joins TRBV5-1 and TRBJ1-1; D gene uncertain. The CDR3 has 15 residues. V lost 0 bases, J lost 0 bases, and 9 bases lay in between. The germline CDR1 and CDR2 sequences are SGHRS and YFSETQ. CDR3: CASSLDVLMNTEAFF. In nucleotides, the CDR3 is TGCGCCAGCAGCTTGGATGTTTTAATGAACACTGAAGCTTTCTTT.

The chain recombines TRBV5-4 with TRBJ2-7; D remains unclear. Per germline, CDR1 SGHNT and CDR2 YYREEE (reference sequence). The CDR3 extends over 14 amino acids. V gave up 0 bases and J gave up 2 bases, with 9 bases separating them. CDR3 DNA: TGTGCCAGCAGCTTGGGGCTTTCAACCTACGAGCAGTACTTC. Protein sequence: CASSLGLSTYEQYF.

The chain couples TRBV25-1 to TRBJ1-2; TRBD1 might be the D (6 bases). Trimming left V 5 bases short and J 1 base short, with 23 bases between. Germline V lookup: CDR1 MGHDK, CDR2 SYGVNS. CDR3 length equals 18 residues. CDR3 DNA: TGTGCCAGCAGTATAGAAGTGGGGACAACCGAAGTTAACTATGGCTACACCTTC. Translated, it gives CASSIEVGTTEVNYGYTF.

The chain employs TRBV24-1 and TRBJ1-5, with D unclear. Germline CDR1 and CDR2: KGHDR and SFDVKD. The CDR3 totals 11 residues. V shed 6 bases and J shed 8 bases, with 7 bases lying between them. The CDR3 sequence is CATSREKPQHF. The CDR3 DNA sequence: TGTGCCACCAGTCGTGAGAAGCCCCAGCATTTT.

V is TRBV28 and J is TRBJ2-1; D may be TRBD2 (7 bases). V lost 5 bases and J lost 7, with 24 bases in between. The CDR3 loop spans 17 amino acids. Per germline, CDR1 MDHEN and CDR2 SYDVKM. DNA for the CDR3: TGTGCCAGCAGTCCCATAGGGGGACTACCTCCCGGTAATGAGCAGTTCTTC. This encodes CASSPIGGLPPGNEQFF.

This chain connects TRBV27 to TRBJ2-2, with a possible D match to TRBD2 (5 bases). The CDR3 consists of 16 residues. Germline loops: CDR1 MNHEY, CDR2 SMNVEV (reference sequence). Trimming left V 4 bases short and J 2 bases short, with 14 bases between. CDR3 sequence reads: CASSSYRDSNTGELFF. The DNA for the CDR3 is TGTGCCAGCAGTTCCTACCGGGATTCTAACACCGGGGAGCTGTTTTTT.

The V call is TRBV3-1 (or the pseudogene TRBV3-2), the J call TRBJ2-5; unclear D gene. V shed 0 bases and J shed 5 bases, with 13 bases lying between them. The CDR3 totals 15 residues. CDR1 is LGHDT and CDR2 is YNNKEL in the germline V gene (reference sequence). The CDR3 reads CASSQDLSRSETQYF. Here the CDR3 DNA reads TGTGCCAGCAGCCAAGATCTAAGTCGGTCGGAGACCCAGTACTTC.

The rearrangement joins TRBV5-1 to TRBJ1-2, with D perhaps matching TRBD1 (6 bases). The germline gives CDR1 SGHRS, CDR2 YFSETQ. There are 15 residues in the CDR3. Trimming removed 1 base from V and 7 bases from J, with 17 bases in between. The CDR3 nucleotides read TGCGCCAGCAGCTTGAAGGGGGACGGTTCTGTTGGCTACACCTTC. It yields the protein CASSLKGDGSVGYTF.

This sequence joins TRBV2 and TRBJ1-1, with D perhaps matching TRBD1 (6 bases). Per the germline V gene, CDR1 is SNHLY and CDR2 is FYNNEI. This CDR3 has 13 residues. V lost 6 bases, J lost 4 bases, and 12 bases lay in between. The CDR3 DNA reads TGTGCCAGCAGCGACAGGATCCTCACTGAAGCTTTCTTT. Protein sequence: CASSDRILTEAFF.

The CDR3: CASSGPSGLADTQYF. The CDR3 DNA is TGTGCCAGCAGTGGGCCTAGCGGGTTGGCGGATACGCAGTATTTT. This sequence joins TRBV2 and TRBJ2-3; 8 bases are a match to TRBD2. After removal of 4 bases from V and 6 bases from J, the junction contained 9 bases not matched to a gene. The CDR3 contains 15 residues. Per the germline V gene, CDR1 is SNHLY and CDR2 is FYNNEI.

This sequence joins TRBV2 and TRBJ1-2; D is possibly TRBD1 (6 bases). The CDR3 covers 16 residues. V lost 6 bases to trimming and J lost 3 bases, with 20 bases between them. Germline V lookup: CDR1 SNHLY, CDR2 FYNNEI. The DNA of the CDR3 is TGTGCCAGCAGACACCGCGCGCTACAGGGTGACTATGGCTACACCTTC. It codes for CASRHRALQGDYGYTF. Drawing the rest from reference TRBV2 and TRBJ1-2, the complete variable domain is EPEVTQTPSHQVTQMGQEVILRCVPISNHLYFYWYRQILGQKVEFLVSFYNNEISEKSEIFDDQFSVERPDGSNFTLKIRSTKLEDSAMYFCASRHRALQGDYGYTFGSGTRLTVV.

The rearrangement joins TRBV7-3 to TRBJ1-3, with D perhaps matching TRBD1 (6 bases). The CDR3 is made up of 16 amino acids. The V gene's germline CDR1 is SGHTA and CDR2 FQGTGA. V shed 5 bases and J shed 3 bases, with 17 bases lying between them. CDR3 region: CASSRGGGAGGNTIYF. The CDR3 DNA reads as TGTGCCAGCAGCCGGGGGGGCGGTGCAGGTGGAAACACCATATATTTT.

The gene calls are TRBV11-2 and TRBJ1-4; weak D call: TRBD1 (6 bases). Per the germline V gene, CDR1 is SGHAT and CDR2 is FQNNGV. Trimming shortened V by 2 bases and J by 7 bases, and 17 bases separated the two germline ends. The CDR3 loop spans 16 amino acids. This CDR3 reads CASSLTRGGPSEKLFF. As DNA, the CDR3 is TGTGCCAGCAGCTTAACCAGGGGCGGGCCTAGTGAAAAACTGTTTTTT.